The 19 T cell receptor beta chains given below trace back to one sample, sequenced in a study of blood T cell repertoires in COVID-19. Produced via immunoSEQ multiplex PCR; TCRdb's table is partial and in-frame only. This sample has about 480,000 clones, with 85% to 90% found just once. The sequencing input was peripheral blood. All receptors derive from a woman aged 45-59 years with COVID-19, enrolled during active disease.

The CDR3 sequence is CASSPELHEQFF. The CDR3 nucleotides read TGTGCCAGCAGCCCTGAGTTGCACGAGCAGTTCTTC. The chain uses TRBV11-3 and TRBJ2-1; the D is unclear. The CDR3 runs 12 residues. Per germline, CDR1 SGHNT and CDR2 YENEEA. V gave up 5 bases and J gave up 10 bases, with 12 bases separating them.

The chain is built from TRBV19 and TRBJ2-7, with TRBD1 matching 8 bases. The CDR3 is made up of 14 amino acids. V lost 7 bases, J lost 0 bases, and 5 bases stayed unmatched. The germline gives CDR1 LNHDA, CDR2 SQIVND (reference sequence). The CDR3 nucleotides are TGTGCCAGTACCGACAGGGGCGCCTCCTACGAGCAGTACTTC. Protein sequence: CASTDRGASYEQYF.

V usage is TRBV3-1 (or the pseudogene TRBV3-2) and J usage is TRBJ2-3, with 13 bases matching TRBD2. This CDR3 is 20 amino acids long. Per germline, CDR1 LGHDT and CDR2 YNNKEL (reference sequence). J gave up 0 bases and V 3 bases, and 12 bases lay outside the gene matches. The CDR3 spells CASSQKMGLAGFFSTDTQYF. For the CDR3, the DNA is TGTGCCAGCAGCCAGAAGATGGGACTAGCGGGGTTTTTTAGCACAGATACGCAGTATTTT.

CDR3 sequence: CASSLGDEQYF. The CDR3 DNA follows: TGTGCCAGCAGTCTAGGGGACGAGCAGTACTTC. The J gene is TRBJ2-7, the V gene TRBV27; maybe TRBD1 (5 bases). Germline CDR1 reads MNHEY; CDR2 reads SMNVEV (reference sequence). The CDR3 sequence is 11 residues long. Deletions cut 5 bases from V and 5 bases from J, with 7 bases between.

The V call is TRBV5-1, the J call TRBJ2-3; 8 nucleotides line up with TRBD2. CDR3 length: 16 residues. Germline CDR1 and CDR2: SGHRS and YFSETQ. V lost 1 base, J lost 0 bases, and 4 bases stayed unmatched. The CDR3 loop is CASSLPGTRSTDTQYF. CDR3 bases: TGCGCCAGCAGCTTGCCAGGGACTAGAAGCACAGATACGCAGTATTTT.

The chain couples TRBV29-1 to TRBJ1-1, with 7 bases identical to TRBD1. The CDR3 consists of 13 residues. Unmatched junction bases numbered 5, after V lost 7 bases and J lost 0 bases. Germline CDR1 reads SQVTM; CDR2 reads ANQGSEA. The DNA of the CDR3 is TGCAGCGGGCAGGGGGAGATGAACACTGAAGCTTTCTTT. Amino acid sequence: CSGQGEMNTEAFF. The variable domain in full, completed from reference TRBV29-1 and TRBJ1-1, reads SAVISQKPSRDICQRGTSLTIQCQVDSQVTMMFWYRQQPGQSLTLIATANQGSEATYESGFVIDKFPISRPNLTFSTLTVSNMSPEDSSIYLCSGQGEMNTEAFFGQGTRLTVV.

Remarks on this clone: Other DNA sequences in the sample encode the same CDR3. CDR3 amino acids: CASSIDRAEAFF. As DNA, the CDR3 is TGTGCCAGTAGTATAGATCGGGCTGAAGCTTTCTTT. The chain employs TRBV19 and TRBJ1-1; D not resolved. Germline V gene lookup returns CDR1 LNHDA and CDR2 SQIVND (reference sequence). Trimming removed 0 bases at V and 6 bases at J, with 5 bases between. This CDR3 has 12 amino acids.

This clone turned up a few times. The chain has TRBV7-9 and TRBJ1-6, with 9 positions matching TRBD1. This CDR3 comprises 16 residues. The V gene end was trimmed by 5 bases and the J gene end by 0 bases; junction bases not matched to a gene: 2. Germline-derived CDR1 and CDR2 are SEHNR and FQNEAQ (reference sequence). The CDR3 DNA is TGTGCCAGCAGCGGGACAGGGAGCTCCTATAATTCACCCCTCCACTTT. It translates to CASSGTGSSYNSPLHF.

CDR3 loop: CASSYTGGGNTEAFF. The CDR3 DNA reads TGTGCCAGCAGTTACACGGGGGGAGGCAACACTGAAGCTTTCTTT. The rearrangement links TRBV6-5 to TRBJ1-1; a possible D gene is TRBD1 (5 bases). This CDR3 region has 15 residues. V dropped 2 bases and J dropped 2 bases, with 12 bases sitting between them. CDR1 is MNHEY and CDR2 is SVGAGI in the germline V gene.

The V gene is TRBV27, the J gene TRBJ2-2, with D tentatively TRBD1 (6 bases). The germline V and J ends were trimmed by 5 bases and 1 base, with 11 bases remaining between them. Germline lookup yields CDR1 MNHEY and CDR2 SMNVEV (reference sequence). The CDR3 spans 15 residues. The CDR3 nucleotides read TGTGCCAGCAGTAGGACAGTGGGGAACACCGGGGAGCTGTTTTTT. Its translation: CASSRTVGNTGELFF.

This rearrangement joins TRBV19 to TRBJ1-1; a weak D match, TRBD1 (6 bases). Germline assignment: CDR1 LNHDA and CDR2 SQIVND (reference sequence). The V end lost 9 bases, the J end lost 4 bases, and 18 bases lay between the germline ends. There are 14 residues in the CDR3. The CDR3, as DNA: TGTGCCAGCTCCAATGGGGGCAGGGGCACTGAAGCTTTCTTT. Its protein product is CASSNGGRGTEAFF. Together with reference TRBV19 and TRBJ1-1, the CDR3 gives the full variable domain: DGGITQSPKYLFRKEGQNVTLSCEQNLNHDAMYWYRQDPGQGLRLIYYSQIVNDFQKGDIAEGYSVSREKKESFPLTVTSAQKNPTAFYLCASSNGGRGTEAFFGQGTRLTVV.

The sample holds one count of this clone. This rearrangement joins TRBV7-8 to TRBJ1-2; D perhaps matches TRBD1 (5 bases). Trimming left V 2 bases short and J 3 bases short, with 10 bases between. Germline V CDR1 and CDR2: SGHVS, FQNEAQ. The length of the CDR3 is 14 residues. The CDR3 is CASSLTGGDYGYTF. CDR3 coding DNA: TGTGCCAGCAGCTTAACGGGGGGAGACTATGGCTACACCTTC.

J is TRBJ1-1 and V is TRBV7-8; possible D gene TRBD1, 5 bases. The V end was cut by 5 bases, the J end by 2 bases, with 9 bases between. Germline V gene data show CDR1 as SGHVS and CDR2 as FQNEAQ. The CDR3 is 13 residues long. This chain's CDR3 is CASSAGRNTEAFF. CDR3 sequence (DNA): TGTGCCAGCAGCGCGGGACGTAACACTGAAGCTTTCTTT. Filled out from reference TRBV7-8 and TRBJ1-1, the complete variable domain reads GAGVSQSPRYKVAKRGQDVALRCDPISGHVSLFWYQQALGQGPEFLTYFQNEAQLDKSGLPSDRFFAERPEGSVSTLKIQRTQQEDSAVYLCASSAGRNTEAFFGQGTRLTVV.

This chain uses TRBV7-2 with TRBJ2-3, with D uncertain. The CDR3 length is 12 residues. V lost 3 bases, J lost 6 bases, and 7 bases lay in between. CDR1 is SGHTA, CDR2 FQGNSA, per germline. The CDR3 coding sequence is TGTGCCAGCAGCTTCAGGTGGGATACGCAGTATTTT. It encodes CASSFRWDTQYF.

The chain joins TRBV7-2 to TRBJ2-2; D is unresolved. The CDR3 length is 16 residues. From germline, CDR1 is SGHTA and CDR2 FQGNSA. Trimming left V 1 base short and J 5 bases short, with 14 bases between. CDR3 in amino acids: CASSLESYYNTGELFF. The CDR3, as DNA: TGTGCCAGCAGCTTAGAATCATACTACAATACCGGGGAGCTGTTTTTT.

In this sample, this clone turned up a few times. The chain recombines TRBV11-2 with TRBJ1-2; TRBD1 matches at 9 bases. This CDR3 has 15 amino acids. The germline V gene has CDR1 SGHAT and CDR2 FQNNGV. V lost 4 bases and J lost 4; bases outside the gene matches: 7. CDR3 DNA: TGTGCCAGCAGCTCTAACAGGGGGCGTCTCTATGGCTACACCTTC. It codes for CASSSNRGRLYGYTF.

CDR3 sequence reads: CASTLAGPNYGYTF. CDR3 DNA: TGTGCCAGTACCCTAGCCGGCCCTAACTATGGCTACACCTTC. This chain links TRBV19 with TRBJ1-2; D uncertain. There are 14 residues in the CDR3. Between the trimmed V and J ends, which lost 7 bases and 0 bases, there was a span of 12 bases. Germline V CDR1 and CDR2: LNHDA, SQIVND (reference sequence).

This chain's CDR3 is CASSLRTYGGNTIYF. In DNA form, the CDR3 reads TGTGCCAGCAGTTTAAGGACATACGGGGGAAACACCATATATTTT. The V call is TRBV7-2, the J call TRBJ1-3; possible D gene TRBD1, 5 bases. V shed 6 bases and J shed 4 bases, with 16 bases lying between them. Germline V gene lookup returns CDR1 SGHTA and CDR2 FQGNSA. The CDR3 totals 15 residues.

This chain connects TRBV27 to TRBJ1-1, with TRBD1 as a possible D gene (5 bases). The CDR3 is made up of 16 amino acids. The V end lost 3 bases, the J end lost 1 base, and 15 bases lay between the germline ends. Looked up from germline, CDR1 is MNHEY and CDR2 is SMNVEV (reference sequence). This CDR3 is CASSFRLGRPNTEAFF. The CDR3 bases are TGTGCCAGCAGTTTCCGCCTGGGGCGTCCGAACACTGAAGCTTTCTTT.